Listed here are 18 T cell receptor beta chains from one sample, sequenced in a study of cytomegalovirus exposure and HLA in healthy donors. Sequencing used immunoSEQ multiplex PCR; TCRdb keeps in-frame clones, though not all of them. This table has about 140,000 clones, roughly nine tenths appearing once. The specimen sequenced was PBMCs. These receptors were collected from a man aged 18 to 29 in good health and CMV-seronegative.

V gene TRBV27 combines with J gene TRBJ1-5; a possible D gene is TRBD1 (6 bases). The CDR3 loop spans 14 amino acids. CDR1 and CDR2 (germline): MNHEY, SMNVEV (reference sequence). Trimming took 3 bases from V and 3 from J, leaving 9 bases between them. The CDR3 region is CASSFAGVNQPQHF. The CDR3 DNA follows: TGTGCCAGCAGTTTTGCAGGGGTCAATCAGCCCCAGCATTTT.

J is TRBJ2-1 and V is TRBV2, with D perhaps matching TRBD2 (6 bases). V was clipped by 3 bases and J by 5 bases, with 8 bases between them. Germline V gene data show CDR1 as SNHLY and CDR2 as FYNNEI. The CDR3 runs 13 residues. CDR3 region: CASSERRDNEQFF. The DNA for the CDR3 is TGTGCCAGCAGTGAGAGGAGGGACAATGAGCAGTTCTTC.

CDR3 sequence (DNA): TGTGCCAGCAGTTACCTAACCGAGCAGTTCTTC. It codes for CASSYLTEQFF. V gene TRBV6-5 combines with J gene TRBJ2-1; D is unresolved. Germline assignment: CDR1 MNHEY and CDR2 SVGAGI. Trimming left V 2 bases short and J 10 bases short, with 6 bases between. The length of the CDR3 is 11 residues.

The chain combines TRBV7-9 with TRBJ2-7; tentative D call: TRBD1 (6 bases). Germline assignment: CDR1 SEHNR and CDR2 FQNEAQ (reference sequence). Trimming took 5 bases from V and 2 from J, leaving 19 bases between them. The length of the CDR3 is 16 residues. The CDR3 coding sequence is TGTGCCAGCAGCCTAAATCTAATCAGGGGTGCCTACGAGCAGTACTTC. This encodes CASSLNLIRGAYEQYF.

V is TRBV5-5 and J is TRBJ1-5, with D perhaps matching TRBD1 (6 bases). The ends were cut back, 0 bases at V and 2 bases at J, with 12 bases in the middle. Germline V gene sequence: CDR1 SGHKS, CDR2 YYEKEE (reference sequence). This CDR3 is 16 amino acids long. CDR3 sequence (DNA): TGTGCCAGCAGCTTGGTATCAGGGGTGGGCAATCAGCCCCAGCATTTT. Amino acid sequence: CASSLVSGVGNQPQHF. Full variable domain (remainder filled in from reference TRBV5-5 and TRBJ1-5): DAGVTQSPTHLIKTRGQQVTLRCSPISGHKSVSWYQQVLGQGPQFIFQYYEKEERGRGNFPDRFSARQFPNYSSELNVNALLLGDSALYLCASSLVSGVGNQPQHFGDGTRLSIL.

The chain recombines TRBV5-1 with TRBJ2-1, with D maybe TRBD1 (7 bases). CDR3 size: 15 residues. CDR1 and CDR2 (germline): SGHRS, YFSETQ. The ends were cut back, 2 bases at V and 2 bases at J, with 11 bases in the middle. The CDR3 region is CASSFGGQTYNEQFF. The CDR3 DNA reads as TGCGCCAGCAGCTTCGGGGGACAGACCTACAATGAGCAGTTCTTC.

This chain joins TRBV5-1 and TRBJ2-2; D may be TRBD1 (5 bases). Between the trimmed V and J ends, which lost 2 bases and 4 bases, there was a span of 15 bases. The germline V gene has CDR1 SGHRS and CDR2 YFSETQ. This CDR3 spans 16 amino acids. DNA of the CDR3: TGCGCCAGCAGCTTTGGAACAGGTTCACTCACCGGGGAGCTGTTTTTT. It translates to CASSFGTGSLTGELFF. The full variable domain, with the rest looked up from reference TRBV5-1 and TRBJ2-2, is KAGVTQTPRYLIKTRGQQVTLSCSPISGHRSVSWYQQTPGQGLQFLFEYFSETQRNKGNFPGRFSGRQFSNSRSEMNVSTLELGDSALYLCASSFGTGSLTGELFFGEGSRLTVL.

This clone has just one count. This chain uses TRBV5-6 with TRBJ1-2; tentative D call: TRBD1 (5 bases). V dropped 6 bases and J dropped 3 bases, with 12 bases sitting between them. Germline V gene lookup returns CDR1 SGHDT and CDR2 YYEEEE. This CDR3 has 13 amino acids. CDR3 bases: TGTGCCAGCACAAGACAGATGGACTATGGCTACACCTTC. Protein: CASTRQMDYGYTF.

V is TRBV5-6 and J is TRBJ1-2; D is unresolved. The CDR3 is 13 amino acids. Germline V lookup: CDR1 SGHDT, CDR2 YYEEEE. V was clipped by 4 bases and J by 5 bases, with 12 bases between them. CDR3 in amino acids: CASSEAVGYGYTF. The CDR3 DNA is TGTGCCAGCAGCGAGGCGGTTGGGTATGGCTACACCTTC.

This chain uses TRBV6-5 with TRBJ2-3; D gene unclear. Per the germline V gene, CDR1 is MNHEY and CDR2 is SVGAGI. The V gene lost 5 bases and the J gene lost 4 bases, with 13 bases spanning the gap. The CDR3 contains 14 residues. The CDR3 loop is CASSPVPEPDTQYF. CDR3 coding DNA: TGTGCCAGCAGTCCCGTTCCAGAACCAGATACGCAGTATTTT.

The V and J genes are TRBV11-2 and TRBJ1-2; tentative D call: TRBD1 (6 bases). The germline CDR1 and CDR2 sequences are SGHAT and FQNNGV. CDR3 length equals 13 residues. V was clipped by 5 bases and J by 4 bases, with 11 bases between them. The CDR3 reads CASSPQGIYGYTF. The CDR3 nucleotides are TGTGCCAGCAGCCCCCAGGGGATCTATGGCTACACCTTC.

The gene calls are TRBV6-5 and TRBJ1-1; perhaps TRBD1 as D (6 bases). Trimming cost V 6 bases and J 5 bases, with 16 bases left between them. This CDR3 region has 14 residues. The germline V gene encodes CDR1 MNHEY and CDR2 SVGAGI. CDR3 protein: CASRPPGGGTEAFF. CDR3 coding DNA: TGTGCCAGCAGACCTCCGGGGGGCGGTACTGAAGCTTTCTTT.

Comments on this clone: The DNA is left out, because the CDR3 cannot be placed on it with certainty; the CDR3 is given as TCRdb lists it. The chain couples TRBV21-1 to TRBJ1-5; the table assigns TRBD1, which was not confirmed against the DNA. TRBV21-1 is tagged as a pseudogene. The CDR3 is 17 residues long, counting both termini. CDR3 amino acids: CASSKWGVGEGAEPQHF.

The chain carries TRBV2 and TRBJ1-5; the D is unclear. The CDR3 is 13 amino acids. Germline V lookup: CDR1 SNHLY, CDR2 FYNNEI. V was shortened by 6 bases and J by 2 bases, with 8 bases between the two germline ends. The CDR3, as DNA: TGTGCCAGCAGCGGTACAGGCAATCAGCCCCAGCATTTT. Translation: CASSGTGNQPQHF.

Here the CDR3 reads CASSESTWAGTQYF. CDR3 bases: TGTGCCAGCAGTGAATCCACTTGGGCGGGGACCCAGTACTTC. V gene TRBV2 combines with J gene TRBJ2-5, with a possible D match to TRBD2 (5 bases). This CDR3 comprises 14 residues. CDR1 and CDR2 (germline): SNHLY, FYNNEI. With 2 bases removed from V and 7 bases from J, the gap between germline ends came to 14 bases.

The chain employs TRBV11-2 and TRBJ2-5; D possibly corresponds to TRBD2 (5 bases). Trimming removed 1 base at V and 1 base at J, with 13 bases between. The CDR3 sequence is 16 residues long. Per germline, CDR1 SGHAT and CDR2 FQNNGV. CDR3 loop: CASSLGGSPSQETQYF. Written as DNA, the CDR3 is TGTGCCAGCAGCTTAGGAGGGAGCCCCTCCCAAGAGACCCAGTACTTC. Drawing the rest from reference TRBV11-2 and TRBJ2-5, the complete variable domain is EAGVAQSPRYKIIEKRQSVAFWCNPISGHATLYWYQQILGQGPKLLIQFQNNGVVDDSQLPKDRFSAERLKGVDSTLKIQPAKLEDSAVYLCASSLGGSPSQETQYFGPGTRLLVL.

In its sample, this clone was seen once. The V gene is TRBV28, the J gene TRBJ1-3, with 7 bases that match TRBD1. Germline values: CDR1 MDHEN, CDR2 SYDVKM. Unmatched junction bases numbered 11, after V lost 3 bases and J lost 0 bases. This CDR3 is 18 amino acids long. CDR3 region: CASSFGAGTASSGNTIYF. The CDR3 nucleotides are TGTGCCAGCAGTTTTGGTGCAGGGACAGCTTCCTCTGGAAACACCATATATTTT.

This clone was observed once. This CDR3 is CASSYWAGDGYTF. The CDR3 DNA reads TGTGCCAGCAGTTACTGGGCAGGGGATGGCTACACCTTC. The chain couples TRBV6-5 to TRBJ1-2; D possibly corresponds to TRBD1 (6 bases). Trimming took 1 base from V and 6 from J, leaving 9 bases between them. The CDR3 contains 13 residues. CDR1 MNHEY and CDR2 SVGAGI come from the germline V gene.